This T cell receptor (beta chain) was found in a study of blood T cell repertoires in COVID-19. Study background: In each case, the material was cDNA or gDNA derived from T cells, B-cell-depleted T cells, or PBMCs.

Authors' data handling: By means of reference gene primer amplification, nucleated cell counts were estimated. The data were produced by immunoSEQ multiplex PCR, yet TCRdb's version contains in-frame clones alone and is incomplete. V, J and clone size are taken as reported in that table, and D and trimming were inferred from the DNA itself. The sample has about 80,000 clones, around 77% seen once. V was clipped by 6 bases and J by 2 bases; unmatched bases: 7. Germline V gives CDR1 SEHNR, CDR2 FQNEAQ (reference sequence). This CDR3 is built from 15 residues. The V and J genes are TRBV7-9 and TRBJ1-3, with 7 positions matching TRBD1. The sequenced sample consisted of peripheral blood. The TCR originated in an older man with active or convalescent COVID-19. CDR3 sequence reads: CASRPTGAAGNTIYF. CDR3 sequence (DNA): TGTGCCAGCAGGCCTACAGGGGCAGCTGGAAACACCATATATTTT.